This passage covers 3 T cell receptor beta chains from one sample sequenced in a study of Graves' ophthalmopathy and Graves' hyperthyroidism. As the template, RNA transcripts were used to amplify TCR beta CDR3 regions. The authors performed first-round RT-PCR with HTBI primers and then a second-round multiplex PCR. TCRdb recomputed calls from the multiplex PCR reads with MiXCR, one row per CDR3 protein. Among almost 750,000 distinct CDR3 sequences listed, roughly two fifths were seen once. Sequenced material: peripheral blood. These receptor sequences come from an adult man with Graves' ophthalmopathy.

The gene calls are TRBV10-3 and TRBJ2-7; unclear D gene. Germline CDR1 reads ENHRY; CDR2 reads SYGVKD. This CDR3 region has 15 residues. Trimming cost V 0 bases and J 0 bases, with 9 bases left between them. The DNA of the CDR3 is TGTGCCATCAGTGAGTCTAACCGGGCCTCCTACGAGCAGTACTTC. Amino acid sequence: CAISESNRASYEQYF.

The table lists this clonotype with many counts. A junction boundary mismatches the germline segment, possibly from a read error. V gene TRBV7-9 combines with J gene TRBJ2-5; D is possibly TRBD1 or TRBD2 (5 bases each). Germline V CDR1 and CDR2: SEHNR, FQNEAQ (reference sequence). This CDR3 contains 14 residues. The CDR3 region has the DNA TGTGCTAGCAGCTTGGGACGTGCACAAGAGACCCAGTACTTC. Its translation is CASSLGRAQETQYF.

This chain connects TRBV25-1 to TRBJ1-6; D call uncertain. The germline CDR1 and CDR2 sequences are MGHDK and SYGVNS. The V and J ends lost 5 bases and 7 bases respectively, with 15 bases between them. This CDR3 region has 15 residues. Here the CDR3 DNA reads TGTGCCAGCAGTACCCCAGGTTTTGGGAATTCACCCCTCCACTTT. Its protein product is CASSTPGFGNSPLHF.